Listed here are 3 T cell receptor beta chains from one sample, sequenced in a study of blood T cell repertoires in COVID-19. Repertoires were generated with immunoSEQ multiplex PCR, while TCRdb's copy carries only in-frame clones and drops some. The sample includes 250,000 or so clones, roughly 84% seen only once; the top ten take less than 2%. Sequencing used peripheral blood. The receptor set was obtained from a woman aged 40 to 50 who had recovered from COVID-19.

The chain's CDR3 is CASSPQGSVYGYTF. The CDR3 bases are TGTGCCAGCAGCCCTCAGGGGTCGGTCTATGGCTACACCTTC. J is TRBJ1-2 and V is TRBV7-9, with D possibly matching TRBD1 (6 bases). The ends were cut back, 5 bases at V and 4 bases at J, with 14 bases in the middle. CDR3 length equals 14 residues. Germline CDR1 and CDR2: SEHNR and FQNEAQ (reference sequence).

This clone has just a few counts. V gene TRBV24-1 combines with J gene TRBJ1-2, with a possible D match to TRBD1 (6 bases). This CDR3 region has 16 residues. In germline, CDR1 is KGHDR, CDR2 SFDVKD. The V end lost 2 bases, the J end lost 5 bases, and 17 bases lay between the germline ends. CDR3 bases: TGTGCCACCAGTGATTCACGACAGGCGTCAGGGTATGGCTACACCTTC. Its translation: CATSDSRQASGYGYTF.

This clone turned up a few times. This CDR3 reads CASSLGDNSNQPQHF. The CDR3 region has the DNA TGCGCCAGCAGCTTGGGGGACAACAGCAATCAGCCCCAGCATTTT. This sequence joins TRBV5-1 and TRBJ1-5; possibly TRBD1 for D (6 bases). Germline CDR1 is SGHRS and CDR2 is YFSETQ. Between the trimmed V and J ends, which lost 0 bases and 1 base, there was a span of 8 bases. The CDR3 is made up of 15 amino acids. Combining the CDR3 with reference TRBV5-1 and TRBJ1-5 gives the whole variable domain KAGVTQTPRYLIKTRGQQVTLSCSPISGHRSVSWYQQTPGQGLQFLFEYFSETQRNKGNFPGRFSGRQFSNSRSEMNVSTLELGDSALYLCASSLGDNSNQPQHFGDGTRLSIL.